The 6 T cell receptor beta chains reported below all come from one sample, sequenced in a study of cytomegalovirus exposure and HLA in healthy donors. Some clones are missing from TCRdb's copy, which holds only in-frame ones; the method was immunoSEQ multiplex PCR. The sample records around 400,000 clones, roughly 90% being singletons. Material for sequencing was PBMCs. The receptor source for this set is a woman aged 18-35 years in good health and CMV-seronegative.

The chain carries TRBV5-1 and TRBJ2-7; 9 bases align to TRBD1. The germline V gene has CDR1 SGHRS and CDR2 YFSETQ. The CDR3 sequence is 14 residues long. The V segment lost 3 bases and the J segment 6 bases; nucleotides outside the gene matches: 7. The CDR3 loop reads CASSSEGTGTEQYF. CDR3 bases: TGCGCCAGCAGCTCAGAGGGGACAGGGACCGAGCAGTACTTC.

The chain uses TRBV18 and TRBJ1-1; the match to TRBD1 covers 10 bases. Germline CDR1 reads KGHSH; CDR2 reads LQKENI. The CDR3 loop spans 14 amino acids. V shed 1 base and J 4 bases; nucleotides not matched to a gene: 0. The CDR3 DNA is TGTGCCAGCTCACCACGGGACAGGGGCACTGAAGCTTTCTTT. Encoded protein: CASSPRDRGTEAFF.

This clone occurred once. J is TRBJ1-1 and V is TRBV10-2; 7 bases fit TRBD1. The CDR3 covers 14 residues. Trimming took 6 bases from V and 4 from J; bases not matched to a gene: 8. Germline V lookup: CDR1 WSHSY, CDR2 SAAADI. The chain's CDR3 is CASRGQLLGTEAFF. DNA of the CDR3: TGCGCCAGCAGGGGACAGCTACTGGGCACTGAAGCTTTCTTT.

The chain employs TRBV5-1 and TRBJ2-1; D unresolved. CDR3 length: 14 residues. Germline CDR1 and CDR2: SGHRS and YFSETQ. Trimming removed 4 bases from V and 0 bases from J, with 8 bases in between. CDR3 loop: CASSNLSSYNEQFF. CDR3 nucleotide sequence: TGCGCCAGCAGCAATCTGAGCTCCTACAATGAGCAGTTCTTC.

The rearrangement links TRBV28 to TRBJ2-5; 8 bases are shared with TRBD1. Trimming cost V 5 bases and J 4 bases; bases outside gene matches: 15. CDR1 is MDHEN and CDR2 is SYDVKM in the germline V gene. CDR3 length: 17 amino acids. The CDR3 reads CASSANWAGGEGETQYF. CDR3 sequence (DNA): TGTGCCAGCAGTGCCAACTGGGCAGGGGGCGAGGGAGAGACCCAGTACTTC.

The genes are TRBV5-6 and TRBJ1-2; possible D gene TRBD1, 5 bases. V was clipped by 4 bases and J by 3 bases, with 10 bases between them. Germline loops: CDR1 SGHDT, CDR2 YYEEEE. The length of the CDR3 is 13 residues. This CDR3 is CASSLQGDYGYTF. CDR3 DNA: TGTGCCAGCAGCCTCCAGGGTGACTATGGCTACACCTTC.